Listed here is a single TCR beta chain. Its antigen is still unknown. No quality values exist for individual bases; no much larger clone is one base distant. The data stem from a study of yellow fever vaccine responses in identical twins listed by TCRdb under 2018. In the study overall: In the study, vaccine-responding T cell clones were precisely tracked in identical twins. The study at large found these results: The T cell response to vaccination in identical twins was reported by the authors to appear partly convergent and partly personalized.

The library was generated by RT-PCR. TCRdb shows the sequencer as Illumina HiSeq 2500. The public reads were run again by TCRdb, first through fastp at Q25 and then through MiXCR, and only productive beta chains were kept. Each CDR3 protein appears once, grouped with its most common genes and DNA. This sample holds around 5,000 distinct CDR3 sequences; more than 80% were observed only once. The ten top clones hold 3% of the sample. Material: T cells from blood (PBMCs), unsorted or a sorted subset (not recorded which), obtained before or after yellow fever vaccination (not recorded which). The origin of this receptor is a woman aged 18-30 years who received the yellow fever vaccine. Donor details come from another sample of the same person, matched by shared clones.

The CDR3 amino acid sequence is: CASSSGQGTNQPQHF. Read as DNA, the sequence is TGCGCCAGCAGTTCCGGACAGGGGACGAATCAGCCCCAGCATTTT. This receptor chain uses TRBV5-1 and TRBJ1-5, and 9 bases in between align with TRBD1. CDR1 and CDR2, per the germline V gene, are SGHRS and YFSETQ. Germline trimming: 5 bases from V, 4 bases from J; junction bases outside gene matches: 7. CDR3 length: 15 amino acids, cysteine to phenylalanine. Just the 45-base CDR3 DNA is kept, in frame starting at base 1.